This passage covers 9 T cell receptor beta chains from one sample sequenced in a study of CD8 T cells in ankylosing spondylitis. TCRdb analysed the 5' RACE reads with MiXCR anew, one entry per CDR3 protein. The data show roughly 220,000 distinct CDR3 sequences, roughly a tenth seen once. The sample taken for sequencing was blood, either unsorted or a sorted T cell fraction (not recorded which). Receptor source: a male donor with ankylosing spondylitis or in good health (not recorded which).

This sequence joins TRBV12-3 or TRBV12-4 and TRBJ2-7; D remains ambiguous. Between the trimmed V and J ends, which lost 8 bases and 0 bases, there was a span of 14 bases. The CDR3 length is 14 residues. The CDR3 DNA is TGTGCCAGCGTCGAGAGCCCGAGCTCCTACGAGCAGTACTTC. As protein: CASVESPSSYEQYF.

This clonotype was detected ten times or more. The chain uses TRBV5-1 and TRBJ2-3; D gene unclear. The CDR3 totals 13 residues. The germline V and J ends were trimmed by 4 bases and 2 bases, with 8 bases remaining between them. Germline assignment: CDR1 SGHRS and CDR2 YFSETQ. In DNA form, the CDR3 reads TGCGCCAGCAGCGTGGCCCTCACAGATACGCAGTATTTT. This codes for CASSVALTDTQYF.

This clonotype was detected ten times or more. V usage is TRBV20-1 and J usage is TRBJ2-1; maybe TRBD1 (5 bases). The germline V and J ends were trimmed by 7 bases and 0 bases, with 19 bases remaining between them. The CDR3 totals 16 residues. The germline V gene has CDR1 DFQATT and CDR2 SNEGSKA (reference sequence). CDR3 region: CSVLDRVGRSYNEQFF. In DNA, the CDR3 is TGCAGTGTTCTAGATCGGGTGGGGCGCTCCTACAATGAGCAGTTCTTC.

This clonotype came up many times. The chain is built from TRBV28 and TRBJ2-1; D gene ambiguous. Germline V CDR1 and CDR2: MDHEN, SYDVKM. V lost 2 bases and J 12 bases, leaving 20 bases between the germline ends. The CDR3 has 15 amino acids. The CDR3 is CASSLQAPSRFWQFF. CDR3 nucleotide sequence: TGTGCCAGCAGTTTACAGGCGCCGTCCAGGTTTTGGCAGTTCTTC.

This clonotype was observed many times. The rearrangement links TRBV4-2 to TRBJ2-3; 7 nucleotides agree with TRBD2. The V and J ends lost 6 bases and 2 bases, in that order; junction bases with no gene match: 11. CDR1 and CDR2 from the germline V gene are LGHNA and YNFKEQ. The CDR3 is 16 amino acids. The DNA of the CDR3 is TGTGCCAGCAGTCCTGTGGGGGGGGAATCCACAGATACGCAGTATTTT. It yields the protein CASSPVGGESTDTQYF.

This clonotype was detected many times. The V gene is TRBV2, the J gene TRBJ2-2; 12 bases agree with TRBD2. After removal of 7 bases from V and 6 bases from J, the junction contained 6 bases not matched to a gene. The CDR3 consists of 15 residues. Germline loops: CDR1 SNHLY, CDR2 FYNNEI. CDR3 region: CASKASGGDAGELFF. CDR3 nucleotide sequence: TGTGCCAGCAAGGCTAGCGGGGGGGATGCCGGGGAGCTGTTTTTT.

This chain uses TRBV15 with TRBJ1-4, with TRBD1 as a possible D gene (6 bases). There are 18 residues in the CDR3. The germline V gene has CDR1 LNHNV and CDR2 YYDKDF (reference sequence). The germline V and J ends were trimmed by 5 bases and 6 bases, with 25 bases remaining between them. This CDR3 reads CATSPGGRGRRRDEKLFF. DNA of the CDR3: TGTGCCACCAGCCCCGGGGGCAGGGGAAGAAGAAGGGATGAAAAACTGTTTTTT.

This clonotype came up many times. The V gene is TRBV12-3 or TRBV12-4, the J gene TRBJ2-7; tentatively, D is TRBD1 (6 bases). The ends were cut back, 3 bases at V and 5 bases at J, with 14 bases in the middle. The CDR3 loop spans 14 amino acids. CDR3 region: CASSLGVGADEQYF. In nucleotides, the CDR3 is TGTGCCAGCAGTTTGGGGGTGGGGGCCGACGAGCAGTACTTC.

This clonotype occurred a few times. V usage is TRBV28 and J usage is TRBJ2-5, with D perhaps TRBD2 (6 bases). Germline assignment: CDR1 MDHEN and CDR2 SYDVKM. Trimming took 4 bases from V and 4 from J, leaving 16 bases between them. CDR3 length equals 15 residues. CDR3 nucleotide sequence: TGTGCCAGCAGTTCGAACTCCGGGGACTCAGAGACCCAGTACTTC. The encoded protein is CASSSNSGDSETQYF.